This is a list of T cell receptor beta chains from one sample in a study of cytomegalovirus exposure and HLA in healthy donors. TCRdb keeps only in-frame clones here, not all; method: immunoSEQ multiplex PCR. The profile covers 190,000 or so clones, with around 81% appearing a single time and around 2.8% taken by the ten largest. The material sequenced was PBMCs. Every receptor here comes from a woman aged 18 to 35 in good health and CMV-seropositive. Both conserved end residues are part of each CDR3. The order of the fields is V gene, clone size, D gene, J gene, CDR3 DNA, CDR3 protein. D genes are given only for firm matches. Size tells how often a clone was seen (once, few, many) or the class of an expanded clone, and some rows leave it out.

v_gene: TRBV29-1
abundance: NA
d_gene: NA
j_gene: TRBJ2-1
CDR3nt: TGCAGCGTTCCCGTTACTAGTCCTAGCTCCTACAATGAGCAGTTCTTC
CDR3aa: CSVPVTSPSSYNEQFF

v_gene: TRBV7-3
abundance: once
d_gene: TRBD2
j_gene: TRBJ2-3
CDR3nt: TGTGCCAGCAGCCGCCACGGGTCCGGGACTAGCGCCGCAGAAGGAGATACGCAGTATTTT
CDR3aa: CASSRHGSGTSAAEGDTQYF

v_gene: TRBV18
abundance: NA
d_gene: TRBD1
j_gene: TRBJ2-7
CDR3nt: TGTGCCAGCTCACGGGAGACAGGGAGCTCCTACGAGCAGTACTTC
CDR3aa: CASSRETGSSYEQYF

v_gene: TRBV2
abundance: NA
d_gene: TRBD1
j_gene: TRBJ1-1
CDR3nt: TGTGCCAGCAGGGCCGACAGGGGGTCTGAAGCTTTCTTT
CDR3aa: CASRADRGSEAFF

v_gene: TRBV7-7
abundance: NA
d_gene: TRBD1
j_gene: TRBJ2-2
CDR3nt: TGTGCCAGCAGCTTGTATGGACAGGGGGTGACCGGGGAGCTGTTTTTT
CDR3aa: CASSLYGQGVTGELFF

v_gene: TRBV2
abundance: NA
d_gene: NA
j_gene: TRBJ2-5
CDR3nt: TGTGCCAGCAGTGTCGAGATTCGGGAGACCCAGTACTTC
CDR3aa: CASSVEIRETQYF

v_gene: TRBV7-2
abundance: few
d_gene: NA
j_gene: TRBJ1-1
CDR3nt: TGTGCCAGCAGCCCCCGGGTAGGGGCGGGGACTGAAGCTTTCTTT
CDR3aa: CASSPRVGAGTEAFF

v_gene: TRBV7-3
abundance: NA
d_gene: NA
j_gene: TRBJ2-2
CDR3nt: TGTGCCAGCAGCTCGCGTTTACAGACCGGGGAGCTGTTTTTT
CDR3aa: CASSSRLQTGELFF

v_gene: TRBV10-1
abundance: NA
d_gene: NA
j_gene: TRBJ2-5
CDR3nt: TGCGCCAGCAGTGAGGGGCAGAGAAAAGAGACCCAGTACTTC
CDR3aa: CASSEGQRKETQYF

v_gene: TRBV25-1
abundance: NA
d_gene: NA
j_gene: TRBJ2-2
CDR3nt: TGTGCCAGCAGTGAATCGTTGGTAGAAAACACCGGGGAGCTGTTTTTT
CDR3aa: CASSESLVENTGELFF

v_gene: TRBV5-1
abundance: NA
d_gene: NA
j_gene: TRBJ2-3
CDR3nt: TGCGCCAGCCGAGACGGGACTTTTCTTACAGATACGCAGTATTTT
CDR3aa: CASRDGTFLTDTQYF

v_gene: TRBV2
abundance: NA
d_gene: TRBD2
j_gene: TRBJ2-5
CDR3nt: TGTGCCAGCTTAAAGCGGGGGGACTTTCAAGAGACCCAGTACTTC
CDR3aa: CASLKRGDFQETQYF

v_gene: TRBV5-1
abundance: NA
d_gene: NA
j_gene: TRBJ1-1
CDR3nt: TGCGCCAGCAGTCGGGAGGGAGGGAACACTGAAGCTTTCTTT
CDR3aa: CASSREGGNTEAFF

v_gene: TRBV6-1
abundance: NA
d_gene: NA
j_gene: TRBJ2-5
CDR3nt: TGTGCCAGCAGCGGACTGCCAAAAGAGACCCAGTACTTC
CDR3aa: CASSGLPKETQYF

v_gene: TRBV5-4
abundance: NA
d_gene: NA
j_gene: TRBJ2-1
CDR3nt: TGTGCCAGCAGCATGACCCCCAGGGATGAGCAGTTCTTC
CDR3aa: CASSMTPRDEQFF

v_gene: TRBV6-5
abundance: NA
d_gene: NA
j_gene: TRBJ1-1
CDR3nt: TGTGCCAGCAGTTATTTCGGGGGGGACACTGAAGCTTTCTTT
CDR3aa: CASSYFGGDTEAFF

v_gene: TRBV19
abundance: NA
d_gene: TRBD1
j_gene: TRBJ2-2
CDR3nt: TGTGCCAGTAGTCCCCGGACAGGGAGGTTCGGGGAGCTGTTTTTT
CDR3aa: CASSPRTGRFGELFF

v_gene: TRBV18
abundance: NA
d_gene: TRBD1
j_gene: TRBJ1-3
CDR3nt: TGTGCCAGCTCACCATCGGGACAGATCTCTGGAAACACCATATATTTT
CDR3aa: CASSPSGQISGNTIYF

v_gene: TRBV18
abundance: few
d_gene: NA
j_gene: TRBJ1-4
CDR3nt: TGTGCCAGCTCACCACCGCCGGGGGGGGAAAAACTGTTTTTT
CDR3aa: CASSPPPGGEKLFF

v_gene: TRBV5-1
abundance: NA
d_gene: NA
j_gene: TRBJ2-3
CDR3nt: TGCGCCAGCAACTTGGAAGGCAGGGTCACAGATACGCAGTATTTT
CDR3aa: CASNLEGRVTDTQYF

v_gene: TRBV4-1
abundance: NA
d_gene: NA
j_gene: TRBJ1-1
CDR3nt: TGCGCCAGCAGCCAAGGACAGGCTAGGCACACTGAAGCTTTCTTT
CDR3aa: CASSQGQARHTEAFF

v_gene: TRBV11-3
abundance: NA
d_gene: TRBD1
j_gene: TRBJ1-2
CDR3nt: TGTGCCAGCAGCCCACAGGGGGCGGGGGGCTACACCTTC
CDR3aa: CASSPQGAGGYTF

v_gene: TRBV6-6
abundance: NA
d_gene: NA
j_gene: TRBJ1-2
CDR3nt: TGTGCCAGCAGTTACTTACAGGACTATGGCTACACCTTC
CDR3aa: CASSYLQDYGYTF

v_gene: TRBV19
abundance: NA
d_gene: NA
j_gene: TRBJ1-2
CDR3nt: TGTGCCAGTAGCATTCTACAGGGTCGTCTACCTAGGTATGGCTACACCTTC
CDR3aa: CASSILQGRLPRYGYTF

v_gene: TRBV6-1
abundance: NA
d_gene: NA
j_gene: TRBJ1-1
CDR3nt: TGTGCCAGCAGTGACAGGGTTTGGGCGAACACTGAAGCTTTCTTT
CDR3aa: CASSDRVWANTEAFF

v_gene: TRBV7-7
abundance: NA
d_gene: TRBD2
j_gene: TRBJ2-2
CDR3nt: TGTGCCAGCAGCTCCTACCTGCAGGGCTTCTACAAGGAGCGGGGACACACCGGGGAGCTGTTTTTT
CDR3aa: CASSSYLQGFYKERGHTGELFF

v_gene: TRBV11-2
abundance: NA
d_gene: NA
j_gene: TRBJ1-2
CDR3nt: TGTGCCAGCAGGACCACGGCACGCGGGAACTATGGCTACACCTTC
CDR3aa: CASRTTARGNYGYTF

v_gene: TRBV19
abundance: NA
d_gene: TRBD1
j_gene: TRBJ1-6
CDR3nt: TGTGCCAGTAGGGGACAGGGAGGTTCACCCCTCCACTTT
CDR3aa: CASRGQGGSPLHF

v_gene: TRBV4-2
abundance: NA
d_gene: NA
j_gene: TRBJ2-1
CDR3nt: TGTGCCAGCAGCCAAGATACTTATTCGACCGGGGGACGTGGGGATGAGCAGTTCTTC
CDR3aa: CASSQDTYSTGGRGDEQFF

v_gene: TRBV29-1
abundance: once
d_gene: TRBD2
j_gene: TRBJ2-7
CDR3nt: TGCAGCGTTGTCGGGTCGGGACTAGCGGGGGAGCAGTACTTC
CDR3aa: CSVVGSGLAGEQYF

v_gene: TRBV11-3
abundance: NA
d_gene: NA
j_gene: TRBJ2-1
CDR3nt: TGTGCCAGCAGCGAAAACGCCAGGAATGAGCAGTTCTTC
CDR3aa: CASSENARNEQFF

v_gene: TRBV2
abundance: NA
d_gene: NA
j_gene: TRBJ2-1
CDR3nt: TGTGCCAGCACTTACGGCAGGGACAATGAGCAGTTCTTC
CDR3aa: CASTYGRDNEQFF

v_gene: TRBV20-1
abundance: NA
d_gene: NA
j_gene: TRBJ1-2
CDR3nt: TGCAGTGCTAGGCATTTCGAGGGCTACACCTTC
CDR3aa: CSARHFEGYTF